This TCR beta chain was captured in a study of CD8+ T cells in alopecia areata (dated by TCRdb to 2016 to 2019). In terms of the full investigation: The treated patients took part in an open-label pilot trial in which moderate-to-severe alopecia areata was treated with oral tofacitinib at 5 to 10 mg twice daily. Patients on tofacitinib were biopsied at baseline and after 4 and 24 weeks of treatment, and several of the patients also had a later scalp biopsy. Tofacitinib was administered for 6 to 18 months, and 6 months of follow-up off drug were then conducted to assess delayed response and recurrence. TCRbeta CDR3 regions were amplified by immunoSEQ multiplex PCR with 35 Vbeta forward and 13 Jbeta reverse primers. Human TCRbeta sequencing covered scalp tissue and sorted CD4+ and CD8+ peripheral blood T cells from patchy and totalis/universalis alopecia areata patients and healthy controls. The RNA source kit depended on sample type: the PAXgene miRNA kit for fixed scalp, the miRNeasy kit for PBMCs, and the RNeasy kit for mouse skin. In both human patients and the C3H/HeJ mouse model, the study applied high-throughput TCRbeta sequencing to look at T cell clonal expansion in alopecia areata. Scalp clonality was compared among normal scalp (n=4), patchy alopecia areata scalp (n=8), and alopecia totalis/universalis scalp (n=8). Disease severity in treated patients was measured with the SALT score, which quantifies the percentage of affected scalp surface area.

The library was obtained by the immunoSEQ multiplex PCR assay. RNA was extracted from all samples and reverse transcribed into cDNA, which served as template for TCR sequencing. First-strand cDNA was synthesized with SuperScript III using a 2:1 mix of oligo-dT and random hexamers. A synthetic immune receptor repertoire was used to measure amplification bias, and any remaining bias was corrected computationally. From the authors' description of their analysis: Raw reads were preprocessed to remove errors, and CDR3 was defined by IMGT conventions from the conserved cysteine to phenylalanine. Clonality was computed by normalizing Shannon entropy by log2 of the number of productive unique TCRs and subtracting the result from 1. Scalp TCRbeta sequences were cross-referenced with sorted blood CD4 and CD8 repertoires so that the CD4 or CD8 identity of scalp clones could be inferred. The source is immuneACCESS, and TCRdb retained only in-frame sequences with V and J called. Part of the clones is not carried over; for the studies checked, unresolved V genes explain less than half of this, and the remainder is unexplained. V, J and clone size were drawn from that table, and D and trimming were deduced from the DNA. The sample profile shows 90,000 to 120,000 clones; 84% of them were found once. The ten largest clonotypes hold roughly 23% of the sample.

From cysteine to phenylalanine, the CDR3 is 17 amino acids long. Just the 51-base CDR3 DNA is kept, in frame starting at base 1. This clone occurred once. The antigen it binds to is not known. Nothing much larger sits one base from this clone, and base qualities are not available. Explained via the paper, the time point label denotes: less than 25 weeks on oral tofacitinib. The label giving this sample's treatment or condition can be read as: oral pan-JAK inhibitor, 5-10 mg twice daily. From alopecia areata patients, peripheral blood was collected along with lesional scalp punch biopsies. PBMCs were separated by density centrifugation and stained for CD3, CD4 and CD8, after which CD4+ and CD8+ T cells were sorted on a FACSAria. Summary of the overall study and its limitations: Because the treated cohort was small and included a single nonresponder, larger studies are needed to assess links between baseline CD8+ expansion and response. Many expanded lesional clones persisted in scalp and blood during tofacitinib treatment, which may partly explain relapse after stopping treatment. Scalp clonality and the number of expanded CD8+ clones among the top 100 scalp clones were significantly decreased by tofacitinib. Resident alphabeta T cells in normal human skin are also sequenced, complicating scalp TCR repertoire analysis, unlike mouse skin dominated by gammadelta T cells. Higher clonality and more expanded CD8+ clones were observed in lesional scalp than in normal scalp, particularly in alopecia totalis/universalis, a finding suggestive of antigenic drive. TCR sequences shared between patients were less clear than in mice, possibly partly because of HLA diversity in the patient population.

The chain joins TRBV21-1 to TRBJ2-4; the DNA was not used to check the table's D call, TRBD1. TRBV21-1 is recorded as a pseudogene. This material consisted of CD8+ T cells sorted from blood, taken at week 24, from a patient treated with tofacitinib. The receptor was isolated from a human donor with alopecia areata. In nucleotide form, the sequence is TGTGCCAGCAGCTTTCAAGTTTACAGGGGCGCCAAAAACATTCAGTACTTC. Its protein reads: CASSFQVYRGAKNIQYF.